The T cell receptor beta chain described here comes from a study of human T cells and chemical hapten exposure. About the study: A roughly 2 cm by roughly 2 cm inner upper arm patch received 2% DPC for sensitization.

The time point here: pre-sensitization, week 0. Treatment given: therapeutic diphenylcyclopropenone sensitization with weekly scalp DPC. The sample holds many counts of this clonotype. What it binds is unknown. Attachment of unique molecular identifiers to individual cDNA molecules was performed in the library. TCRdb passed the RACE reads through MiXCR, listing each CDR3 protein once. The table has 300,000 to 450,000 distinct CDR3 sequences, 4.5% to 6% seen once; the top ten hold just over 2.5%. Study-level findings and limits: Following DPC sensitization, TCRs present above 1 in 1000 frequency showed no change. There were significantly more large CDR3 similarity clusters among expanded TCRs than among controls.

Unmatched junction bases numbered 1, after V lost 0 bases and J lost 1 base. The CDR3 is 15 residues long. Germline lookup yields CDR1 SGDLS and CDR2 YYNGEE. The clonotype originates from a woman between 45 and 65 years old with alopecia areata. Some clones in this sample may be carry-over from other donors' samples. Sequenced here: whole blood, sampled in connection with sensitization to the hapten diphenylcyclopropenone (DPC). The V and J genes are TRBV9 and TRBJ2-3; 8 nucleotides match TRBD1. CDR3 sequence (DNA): TGTGCCAGCAGCGTAGTACAGGGGGGCACAGATACGCAGTATTTT. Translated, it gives CASSVVQGGTDTQYF. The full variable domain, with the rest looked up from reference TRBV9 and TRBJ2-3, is DSGVTQTPKHLITATGQRVTLRCSPRSGDLSVYWYQQSLDQGLQFLIQYYNGEERAKGNILERFSAQQFPDLHSELNLSSLELGDSALYFCASSVVQGGTDTQYFGPGTRLTVL.